Below, 27 T cell receptor beta chains from the same sample are listed, as sequenced in a study of patients and donors after allogeneic stem cell transplantation (dated by TCRdb to the early 2020s). Libraries came from RT-PCR. Data came from a NextSeq 550. TCRdb reran the public reads through fastp at Q25 and MiXCR, keeping productive beta chains. Rows merge per CDR3 protein into single entries with the most common DNA and genes. This sample gives around 200,000 distinct CDR3 sequences in total; around two fifths of them show up just once. In total, the top ten clones hold around a tenth of the sample. The sequencing sample was made of blood, either unsorted or a sorted T cell fraction (not recorded which). All receptors come from a human donor who was either an allogeneic HSCT recipient or a stem cell or donor lymphocyte infusion donor (not recorded which). It is not recorded whose cells these are; they may come from a transplant donor.

This clonotype has just a few counts. The chain joins TRBV18 to TRBJ1-1, with D unresolved. Germline CDR1 and CDR2: KGHSH and LQKENI. Between the trimmed V and J ends, which lost 6 bases and 5 bases, there was a span of 13 bases. This CDR3 comprises 13 residues. The CDR3 DNA reads TGTGCCAGCTCTTTTGGGCTGGAAACTGAAGCTTTCTTT. This codes for CASSFGLETEAFF.

V and J are TRBV2 and TRBJ1-1, with D perhaps TRBD1 (5 bases). CDR1 is SNHLY and CDR2 is FYNNEI in the germline V gene. V was trimmed by 4 bases and J by 4 bases, leaving 13 bases between them. The CDR3 covers 14 residues. This CDR3 reads CASSALWGGTEAFF. As DNA, the CDR3 is TGTGCCAGCAGTGCTCTTTGGGGGGGCACTGAAGCTTTCTTT.

In its sample, this clonotype was seen a few times. This chain links TRBV12-3 or TRBV12-4 with TRBJ2-2; 8 bases match TRBD1. The trim removed 6 bases at V and 1 base at J, leaving 16 bases unmatched. The CDR3 is made up of 19 amino acids. The CDR3 is CASRPGQGTLYLNTGELFF. Written as DNA, the CDR3 is TGTGCCAGCAGACCTGGACAGGGAACCCTTTATTTGAACACCGGGGAGCTGTTTTTT.

The chain employs TRBV4-1 and TRBJ2-7; no firm D call. CDR1 is MGHRA, CDR2 YSYEKL, per germline. V shed 0 bases and J shed 3 bases, with 9 bases lying between them. The CDR3 extends over 14 amino acids. The CDR3 loop is CASSQEDTRYEQYF. CDR3 DNA: TGCGCCAGCAGCCAAGAAGACACCCGCTACGAGCAGTACTTC.

The rearrangement links TRBV4-3 to TRBJ2-3; TRBD2 might be the D (5 bases). Germline V gene sequence: CDR1 LGHNA, CDR2 YSLEER. The CDR3 spans 12 residues. The V end lost 1 base, the J end lost 10 bases, and 9 bases lay between the germline ends. The CDR3 DNA reads TGCGCCAGCAGCCAAGTAGGAGGAGCGCAGTATTTT. Its translation: CASSQVGGAQYF.

This clonotype was seen only a few times. The chain combines TRBV15 with TRBJ1-2; 11 bases align to TRBD1. Trimming removed 1 base from V and 6 bases from J; junction bases left unmatched: 7. The CDR3 has 16 amino acids. The V gene's germline CDR1 is LNHNV and CDR2 YYDKDF (reference sequence). CDR3 DNA: TGTGCCACCAGCAGAGGAAGGACAGGGGGCGCTCATGGCTACACCTTC. Protein sequence: CATSRGRTGGAHGYTF.

The chain links TRBV28 to TRBJ2-2; 8 nucleotides line up with TRBD1. CDR1 is MDHEN, CDR2 SYDVKM, per germline. Losses at the gene ends were 7 bases for V and 3 bases for J; bases not matched to a gene: 4. This CDR3 spans 14 amino acids. For the CDR3, the DNA is TGTGCCAGCATCAGGGACAGGTACACCGGGGAGCTGTTTTTT. Translation gives CASIRDRYTGELFF.

The CDR3 region has the DNA TGCGCCAGCAGCTTGTTGGCCACCAGGGTAGCCGGGGAGCTGTTTTTT. Translation gives CASSLLATRVAGELFF. V usage is TRBV5-1 and J usage is TRBJ2-2; a possible D gene is TRBD1 (5 bases). Germline assignment: CDR1 SGHRS and CDR2 YFSETQ. V lost 1 base to trimming and J lost 6 bases, with 16 bases between them. The CDR3 loop spans 16 amino acids.

The rearrangement joins TRBV25-1 to TRBJ2-5; D may match TRBD1 or TRBD2 (6 bases each). V was trimmed by 4 bases and J by 0 bases, leaving 18 bases between them. The length of the CDR3 is 17 residues. Per the germline V gene, CDR1 is MGHDK and CDR2 is SYGVNS. The chain's CDR3 is CASSVRGTSRYQETQYF. The CDR3 DNA sequence: TGTGCCAGCAGTGTCAGGGGAACTAGCCGGTACCAAGAGACCCAGTACTTC.

The rearrangement joins TRBV18 to TRBJ2-7; D uncertain. Germline CDR1 and CDR2: KGHSH and LQKENI. The germline V and J ends were trimmed by 0 bases and 5 bases, with 11 bases remaining between them. The CDR3 is 14 residues long. The CDR3 loop reads CASSPPPGWNEQYF. DNA for the CDR3: TGTGCCAGCTCACCACCTCCGGGTTGGAACGAGCAGTACTTC.

This clonotype appeared once. The chain is built from TRBV18 and TRBJ2-3; D ambiguous. CDR1 KGHSH and CDR2 LQKENI come from the germline V gene. V shed 3 bases and J shed 10 bases, with 11 bases lying between them. The CDR3 is 12 residues long. CDR3 in amino acids: CASSPGSPSQYF. CDR3 nucleotides: TGTGCCAGCTCACCGGGTTCCCCTTCGCAGTATTTT.

The chain carries TRBV20-1 and TRBJ2-7; D may match TRBD1 or TRBD2 (5 bases each). The CDR3 has 14 residues. Between the trimmed V and J ends, which lost 0 bases and 4 bases, there was a span of 13 bases. Germline V gives CDR1 DFQATT, CDR2 SNEGSKA (reference sequence). The CDR3 region has the DNA TGCAGTGCTAGAGATCTTGGGGGTGGATACGAGCAGTACTTC. Its protein is CSARDLGGGYEQYF.

The chain employs TRBV27 and TRBJ1-4; D is uncertain. Trimming removed 6 bases at V and 7 bases at J, with 12 bases between. The CDR3 spans 13 residues. The germline V gene has CDR1 MNHEY and CDR2 SMNVEV (reference sequence). CDR3 bases: TGTGCCAGCAGCCCACCGGGCCGTGAAAAACTGTTTTTT. It yields the protein CASSPPGREKLFF.

This chain uses TRBV2 with TRBJ2-2, with D unresolved. The CDR3 length is 14 residues. V lost 0 bases and J lost 1, with 3 bases in between. Per the germline V gene, CDR1 is SNHLY and CDR2 is FYNNEI. In nucleotides, the CDR3 is TGTGCCAGCAGTGAAGCCTTGAACACCGGGGAGCTGTTTTTT. Protein: CASSEALNTGELFF.

The chain recombines TRBV15 with TRBJ1-4; TRBD1 matches 8 bases. After removal of 0 bases from V and 3 bases from J, the junction contained 9 bases not matched to a gene. Germline assignment: CDR1 LNHNV and CDR2 YYDKDF (reference sequence). There are 18 residues in the CDR3. The CDR3 protein is CATSREMQGAAPNEKLFF. CDR3 sequence (DNA): TGTGCCACCAGCAGAGAGATGCAGGGGGCGGCACCTAATGAAAAACTGTTTTTT.

The chain is built from TRBV28 and TRBJ2-5; D is perhaps TRBD2 (6 bases). CDR3 length equals 14 residues. Germline CDR1 reads MDHEN; CDR2 reads SYDVKM. Between the trimmed V and J ends, which lost 5 bases and 4 bases, there was a span of 14 bases. This CDR3 is CASSPWGVGETQYF. The CDR3 DNA reads as TGTGCCAGCAGTCCATGGGGGGTCGGAGAGACCCAGTACTTC.

The chain recombines TRBV9 with TRBJ1-2, with TRBD1 as a possible D gene (5 bases). The CDR3 sequence is 14 residues long. Germline CDR1 SGDLS, CDR2 YYNGEE. Trimming shortened V by 4 bases and J by 2 bases, and 12 bases separated the two germline ends. CDR3 protein: CASSRDSFNYGYTF. CDR3 nucleotide sequence: TGTGCCAGCAGCCGGGACTCTTTCAACTATGGCTACACCTTC.

A few counts support this clonotype. The gene calls are TRBV7-9 and TRBJ1-3; 7 bases are shared with TRBD1. After removal of 3 bases from V and 0 bases from J, the junction contained 2 bases not matched to a gene. Germline values: CDR1 SEHNR, CDR2 FQNEAQ (reference sequence). The CDR3 runs to 15 residues. The CDR3 region has the DNA TGTGCCAGCAGCTTTGGACAGGCCTCTGGAAACACCATATATTTT. Its translation: CASSFGQASGNTIYF.

This clonotype has more than one count but fewer than ten. This sequence joins TRBV6-2 or TRBV6-3 and TRBJ1-5; D ambiguous. Trimming removed 2 bases from V and 1 base from J, with 9 bases in between. This CDR3 region has 15 residues. CDR1 is MNHEY and CDR2 is SVGEGT in the germline V gene. CDR3 sequence: CASSYTVESNQPQHF. The CDR3 nucleotides are TGTGCCAGCAGTTACACGGTCGAGAGCAATCAGCCCCAGCATTTT.

The chain has TRBV2 and TRBJ1-6, with D unresolved. The CDR3 runs to 13 residues. V lost 4 bases and J 8 bases, leaving 9 bases between the germline ends. CDR1 is SNHLY and CDR2 is FYNNEI in the germline V gene. The CDR3 bases are TGTGCCAGCAGTGGGATGAGTGATTCACCCCTCCACTTT. Amino acids: CASSGMSDSPLHF.

The chain recombines TRBV15 with TRBJ1-5; D possibly corresponds to TRBD1 (5 bases). The CDR3 consists of 17 residues. Germline CDR1 is LNHNV and CDR2 is YYDKDF (reference sequence). V lost 0 bases and J lost 3, with 15 bases in between. CDR3 nucleotide sequence: TGTGCCACCAGCAGAGACCGGGTGGAGGGGTACAATCAGCCCCAGCATTTT. Encoded protein: CATSRDRVEGYNQPQHF.

This chain joins TRBV10-3 and TRBJ2-7; D is ambiguous. Germline V lookup: CDR1 ENHRY, CDR2 SYGVKD. This CDR3 is 13 amino acids long. Trimming cost V 7 bases and J 3 bases, with 13 bases left between them. The CDR3 coding sequence is TGTGCCATCAAAGGCAGCTTACACTACGAGCAGTACTTC. This gives the protein CAIKGSLHYEQYF.

The chain is built from TRBV14 and TRBJ2-3; D is perhaps TRBD1 or TRBD2 (5 bases each). CDR3 length: 16 amino acids. V gave up 4 bases and J gave up 3 bases, with 17 bases separating them. Germline V gene data show CDR1 as SGHDN and CDR2 as FVKESK. This CDR3 is CASSRENGGLTDTQYF. For the CDR3, the DNA is TGTGCCAGCAGCCGGGAGAATGGGGGTTTGACAGATACGCAGTATTTT.

This clonotype was found a few times. The chain combines TRBV24-1 with TRBJ1-2; TRBD1 aligns across 7 bases. Losses at the gene ends were 5 bases for V and 4 bases for J; bases not matched to a gene: 3. CDR1 is KGHDR and CDR2 is SFDVKD in the germline V gene. The CDR3 has 13 amino acids. CDR3 nucleotides: TGTGCCACCAGTGGGCAGGGGGTCTATGGCTACACCTTC. This sequence encodes CATSGQGVYGYTF.

The J gene is TRBJ1-2, the V gene TRBV3-1; D remains unclear. Deletions cut 4 bases from V and 7 bases from J, with 19 bases between. CDR3 size: 15 residues. Looked up from germline, CDR1 is LGHDT and CDR2 is YNNKEL (reference sequence). CDR3 bases: TGTGCCAGCAGCCTCGTCGGCCAGTATGTAGGTGGCTACACCTTC. Translation gives CASSLVGQYVGGYTF.

The J gene is TRBJ2-7, the V gene TRBV5-1; D ambiguous. V lost 0 bases, J lost 7 bases, and 11 bases lay in between. The germline V gene encodes CDR1 SGHRS and CDR2 YFSETQ. This CDR3 is 13 amino acids long. CDR3 nucleotide sequence: TGCGCCAGCAGCTTGGGGACGCCACGGGAGCAGTACTTC. Protein sequence: CASSLGTPREQYF.

This clonotype turned up a few times. This chain uses TRBV28 with TRBJ1-2; no reliable D call. Germline V gene sequence: CDR1 MDHEN, CDR2 SYDVKM. Trimming removed 4 bases from V and 7 bases from J, with 10 bases in between. The CDR3 consists of 12 residues. For the CDR3, the DNA is TGTGCCAGCAGTTCGTGGCCGCTTGGCTACACCTTC. Encoded protein: CASSSWPLGYTF.